Below are 16 T cell receptor beta chains sequenced from a single sample in a study of blood T cell repertoires in COVID-19. TCRdb's copy holds only in-frame clones and misses some; the assay was immunoSEQ multiplex PCR. The sample has roughly 110,000 clones, about 93% seen once; the top ten hold roughly 1.3%. The sample consisted of peripheral blood. The source is a woman aged 30 to 39 with acute or convalescent COVID-19.

The chain has TRBV18 and TRBJ1-1, with 8 positions matching TRBD1. Germline V gene data show CDR1 as KGHSH and CDR2 as LQKENI. The V gene end was trimmed by 1 base and the J gene end by 1 base; junction bases not matched to a gene: 5. CDR3 length: 16 amino acids. CDR3 loop: CASSPRTGGRNTEAFF. The DNA of the CDR3 is TGTGCCAGCTCACCACGTACAGGGGGGAGGAACACTGAAGCTTTCTTT.

The rearrangement links TRBV18 to TRBJ2-1; 11 bases match TRBD2. V gave up 2 bases and J gave up 6 bases; unmatched junction bases: 3. The CDR3 contains 15 residues. Looked up from germline, CDR1 is KGHSH and CDR2 is LQKENI. In DNA, the CDR3 is TGTGCCAGCTCACCAACTAGCGGGAGCGGCAATGAGCAGTTCTTC. It translates to CASSPTSGSGNEQFF.

V gene TRBV28 combines with J gene TRBJ1-6, with 7 bases lining up with TRBD1. The V segment lost 6 bases and the J segment 7 bases; nucleotides outside the gene matches: 6. This CDR3 has 14 amino acids. Germline V gene sequence: CDR1 MDHEN, CDR2 SYDVKM. This chain's CDR3 is CASRRRGPNSPLHF. CDR3 sequence (DNA): TGTGCCAGCAGGAGAAGGGGGCCCAATTCACCCCTCCACTTT.

The chain joins TRBV5-4 to TRBJ2-1, with 7 bases lining up with TRBD1. This CDR3 contains 13 residues. V lost 1 base, J lost 8 bases, and 3 bases stayed unmatched. The germline V gene has CDR1 SGHNT and CDR2 YYREEE (reference sequence). The CDR3 DNA sequence: TGTGCCAGCAGCTTGTTAGGGGGCGATGAGCAGTTCTTC. As protein: CASSLLGGDEQFF.

The chain couples TRBV4-1 to TRBJ1-6, with 10 bases that match TRBD1. The V gene's germline CDR1 is MGHRA and CDR2 YSYEKL. V lost 0 bases to trimming and J lost 7 bases; unmatched junction nucleotides: 3. The CDR3 sequence is 16 residues long. DNA for the CDR3: TGCGCCAGCAGCCAAGATTTGGGACAGGGGAATTCACCCCTCCACTTT. Amino acid sequence: CASSQDLGQGNSPLHF.

This clone was recorded a few times. V gene TRBV7-3 combines with J gene TRBJ1-6; possibly TRBD1 for D (5 bases). Germline V gene lookup returns CDR1 SGHTA and CDR2 FQGTGA. V shed 4 bases and J shed 9 bases, with 13 bases lying between them. The CDR3 loop spans 14 amino acids. The CDR3 loop is CASSSETGPSPLHF. The CDR3 DNA reads as TGTGCCAGCAGCTCAGAAACAGGCCCTTCACCCCTCCACTTT.

The genes are TRBV4-2 and TRBJ1-4; D is uncertain. The CDR3 is 16 amino acids. V gave up 0 bases and J gave up 10 bases, with 18 bases separating them. Germline assignment: CDR1 LGHNA and CDR2 YNFKEQ. The CDR3 reads CASSQDPLVGLGKLFF. The CDR3 DNA is TGTGCCAGCAGCCAAGATCCCCTGGTCGGCCTAGGAAAACTGTTTTTT.

The V and J genes are TRBV3-1 (or the pseudogene TRBV3-2) and TRBJ2-6; maybe TRBD2 (6 bases). The CDR3 has 19 amino acids. Per the germline V gene, CDR1 is LGHDT and CDR2 is YNNKEL (reference sequence). V was clipped by 3 bases and J by 0 bases, with 18 bases between them. In DNA form, the CDR3 reads TGTGCCAGCAGCCAGGAGACGGGGGAGCCATTCTCTGGGGCCAACGTCCTGACTTTC. It encodes CASSQETGEPFSGANVLTF.

This chain connects TRBV5-1 to TRBJ2-1; tentative D call: TRBD1 (5 bases). CDR3 size: 13 residues. CDR1 is SGHRS, CDR2 YFSETQ, per germline. The germline V and J ends were trimmed by 2 bases and 4 bases, with 7 bases remaining between them. The CDR3, as DNA: TGCGCCAGCAGCTTAAAGGGGTACAATGAGCAGTTCTTC. This gives the protein CASSLKGYNEQFF.

The genes are TRBV7-2 and TRBJ2-7; D is possibly TRBD2 (6 bases). Trimming cost V 1 base and J 4 bases, with 14 bases left between them. Germline lookup yields CDR1 SGHTA and CDR2 FQGNSA. This CDR3 is 15 amino acids long. Here the CDR3 reads CASSLVAATQYEQYF. CDR3 bases: TGTGCCAGCAGCTTAGTAGCGGCTACCCAGTACGAGCAGTACTTC.

The rearrangement uses TRBV25-1 and TRBJ2-7; 9 bases agree with TRBD1. Germline CDR1 reads MGHDK; CDR2 reads SYGVNS. This CDR3 region has 15 residues. V shed 3 bases, J shed 2 bases, and the junction held 5 bases outside the gene matches. This chain's CDR3 is CASSDDRQGAYEQYF. The CDR3 DNA sequence: TGTGCCAGCAGTGACGACAGACAGGGGGCCTACGAGCAGTACTTC.

The rearrangement joins TRBV25-1 to TRBJ2-5, with 7 bases that match TRBD1. Unmatched junction bases numbered 8, after V lost 7 bases and J lost 3 bases. The CDR3 is 14 residues long. Germline CDR1 reads MGHDK; CDR2 reads SYGVNS. CDR3 in amino acids: CASMGTTGKETQYF. Here the CDR3 DNA reads TGTGCCAGCATGGGAACGACAGGGAAAGAGACCCAGTACTTC. Filled out from reference TRBV25-1 and TRBJ2-5, the complete variable domain reads EADIYQTPRYLVIGTGKKITLECSQTMGHDKMYWYQQDPGMELHLIHYSYGVNSTEKGDLSSESTVSRIRTEHFPLTLESARPSHTSQYLCASMGTTGKETQYFGPGTRLLVL.

This chain uses TRBV15 with TRBJ1-2; D might be TRBD1 (6 bases). Per the germline V gene, CDR1 is LNHNV and CDR2 is YYDKDF (reference sequence). Trimming stripped 1 base from V and 4 bases from J, with 16 bases between. This CDR3 is built from 16 residues. The CDR3 DNA reads as TGTGCCACCAGCAGAGTTGACAGGCCATCGGGCTATGGCTACACCTTC. Protein: CATSRVDRPSGYGYTF.

The chain recombines TRBV19 with TRBJ1-2; D not certain. Trimming pared 10 bases from V and 7 bases from J, leaving 19 bases between. This CDR3 is built from 13 residues. Germline CDR1 is LNHDA and CDR2 is SQIVND (reference sequence). The CDR3 DNA follows: TGTGCCACGATGGGAGTGCAAAAGGTTGGCTACACCTTC. Protein sequence: CATMGVQKVGYTF.

This chain uses TRBV5-6 with TRBJ1-5; the match to TRBD1 covers 9 bases. The CDR3 is made up of 14 amino acids. Germline V gene sequence: CDR1 SGHDT, CDR2 YYEEEE. Losses at the gene ends were 4 bases for V and 4 bases for J; bases not matched to a gene: 3. The CDR3 reads CASSRDRDNQPQHF. CDR3 nucleotide sequence: TGTGCCAGCAGCCGGGACAGGGATAATCAGCCCCAGCATTTT.

This chain uses TRBV14 with TRBJ2-3; D possibly corresponds to TRBD1 (6 bases). The CDR3 loop spans 16 amino acids. Trimming took 1 base from V and 6 from J, leaving 17 bases between them. Germline assignment: CDR1 SGHDN and CDR2 FVKESK. CDR3 loop: CASSQGWTDSRDTQYF. In nucleotides, the CDR3 is TGTGCCAGCAGCCAAGGCTGGACGGACAGTAGGGATACGCAGTATTTT.